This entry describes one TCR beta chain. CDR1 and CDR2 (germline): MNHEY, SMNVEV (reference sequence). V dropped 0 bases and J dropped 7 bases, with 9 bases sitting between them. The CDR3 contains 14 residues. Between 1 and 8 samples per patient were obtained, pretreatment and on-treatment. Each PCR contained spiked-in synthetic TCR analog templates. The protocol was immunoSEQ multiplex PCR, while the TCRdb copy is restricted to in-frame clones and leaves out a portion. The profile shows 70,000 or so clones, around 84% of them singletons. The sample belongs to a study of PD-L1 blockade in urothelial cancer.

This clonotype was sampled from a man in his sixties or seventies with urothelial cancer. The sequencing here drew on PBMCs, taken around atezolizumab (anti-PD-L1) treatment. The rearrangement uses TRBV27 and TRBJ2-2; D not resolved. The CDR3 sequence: CASSLSIRNGELFF. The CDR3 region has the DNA TGTGCCAGCAGTTTATCAATCAGGAACGGGGAGCTGTTTTTT.